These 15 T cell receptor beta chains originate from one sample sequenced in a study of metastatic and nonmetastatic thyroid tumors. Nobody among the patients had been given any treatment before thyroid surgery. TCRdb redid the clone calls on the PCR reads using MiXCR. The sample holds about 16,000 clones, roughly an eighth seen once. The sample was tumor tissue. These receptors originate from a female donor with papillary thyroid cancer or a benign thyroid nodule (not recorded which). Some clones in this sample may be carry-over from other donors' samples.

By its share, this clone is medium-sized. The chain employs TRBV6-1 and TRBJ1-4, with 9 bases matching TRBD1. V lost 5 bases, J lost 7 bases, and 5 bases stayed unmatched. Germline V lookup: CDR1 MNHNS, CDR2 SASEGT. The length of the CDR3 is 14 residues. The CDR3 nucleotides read TGTGCCAGCAGTCTGGACAGGGGCACTGAAAAACTGTTTTTT. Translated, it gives CASSLDRGTEKLFF.

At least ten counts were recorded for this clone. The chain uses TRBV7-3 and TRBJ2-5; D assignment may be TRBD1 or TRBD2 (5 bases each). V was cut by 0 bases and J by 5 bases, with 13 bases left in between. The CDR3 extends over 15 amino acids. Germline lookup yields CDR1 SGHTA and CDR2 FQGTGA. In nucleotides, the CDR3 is TGTGCCAGCAGCTTAACGGGGGAAGGGTTGGAGACCCAGTACTTC. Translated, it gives CASSLTGEGLETQYF.

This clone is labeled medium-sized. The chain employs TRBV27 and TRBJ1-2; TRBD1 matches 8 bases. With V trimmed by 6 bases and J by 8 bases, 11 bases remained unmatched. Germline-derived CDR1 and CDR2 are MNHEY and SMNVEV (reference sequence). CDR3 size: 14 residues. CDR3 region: CASRLLTGEGGYTF. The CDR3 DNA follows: TGTGCCAGCAGGTTACTGACAGGGGAGGGCGGCTACACCTTC.

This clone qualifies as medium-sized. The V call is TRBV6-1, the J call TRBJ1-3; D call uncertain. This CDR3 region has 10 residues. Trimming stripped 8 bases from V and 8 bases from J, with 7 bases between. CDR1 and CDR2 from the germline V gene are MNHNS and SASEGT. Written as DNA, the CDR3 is TGTGCCAGCGGGGTAGACACCATATATTTT. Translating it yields CASGVDTIYF.

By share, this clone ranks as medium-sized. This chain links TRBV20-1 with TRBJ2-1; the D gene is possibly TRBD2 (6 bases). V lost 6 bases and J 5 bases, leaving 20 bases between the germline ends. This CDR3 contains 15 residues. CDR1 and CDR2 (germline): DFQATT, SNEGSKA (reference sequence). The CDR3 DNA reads TGCAGTGCCCAAGATGACTACGGGAGCAACAATGAGCAGTTCTTC. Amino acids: CSAQDDYGSNNEQFF.

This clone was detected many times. The DNA for the CDR3 is TGTGCCAGCAAAGAGGCGGGGCACTCCTACAATGAGCAGTTCTTC. It specifies CASKEAGHSYNEQFF. This chain joins TRBV27 and TRBJ2-1, with a weak D call TRBD2 (6 bases). Germline V CDR1 and CDR2: MNHEY, SMNVEV (reference sequence). The CDR3 totals 15 residues. V lost 7 bases, J lost 0 bases, and 13 bases lay in between.

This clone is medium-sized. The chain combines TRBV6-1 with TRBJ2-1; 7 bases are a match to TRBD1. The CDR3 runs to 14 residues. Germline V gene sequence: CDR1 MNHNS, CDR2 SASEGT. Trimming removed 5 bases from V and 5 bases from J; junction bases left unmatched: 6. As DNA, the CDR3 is TGTGCCAGCAGTCCCCGACAGGGCCACAATGAGCAGTTCTTC. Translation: CASSPRQGHNEQFF.

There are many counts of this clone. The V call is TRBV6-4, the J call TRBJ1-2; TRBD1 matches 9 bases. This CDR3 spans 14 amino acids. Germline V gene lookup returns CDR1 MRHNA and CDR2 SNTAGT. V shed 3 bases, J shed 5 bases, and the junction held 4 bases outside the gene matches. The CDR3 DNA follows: TGTGCCAGCAGTGAACGACAGGGGGGATATGGCTACACCTTC. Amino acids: CASSERQGGYGYTF.

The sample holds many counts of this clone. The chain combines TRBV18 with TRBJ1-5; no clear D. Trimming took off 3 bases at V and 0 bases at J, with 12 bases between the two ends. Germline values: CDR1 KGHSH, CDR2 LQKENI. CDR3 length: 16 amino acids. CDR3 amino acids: CASSPAGVYSNQPQHF. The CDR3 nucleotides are TGTGCCAGCTCACCCGCCGGGGTTTATAGCAATCAGCCCCAGCATTTT.

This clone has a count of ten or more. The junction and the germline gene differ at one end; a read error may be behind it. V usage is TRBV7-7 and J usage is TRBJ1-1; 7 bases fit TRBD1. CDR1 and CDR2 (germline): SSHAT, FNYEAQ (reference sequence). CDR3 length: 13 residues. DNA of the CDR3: TGTGCTAGCAGCAGGGGGTCCGACACTGAAGCTTTCTTT. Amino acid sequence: CASSRGSDTEAFF.

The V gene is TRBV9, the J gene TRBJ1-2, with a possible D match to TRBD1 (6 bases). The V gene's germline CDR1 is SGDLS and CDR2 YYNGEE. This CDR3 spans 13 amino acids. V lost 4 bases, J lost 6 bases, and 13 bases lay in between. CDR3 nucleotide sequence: TGTGCCAGCAGCCCGACAGGTTTGGATGGCTACACCTTC. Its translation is CASSPTGLDGYTF.

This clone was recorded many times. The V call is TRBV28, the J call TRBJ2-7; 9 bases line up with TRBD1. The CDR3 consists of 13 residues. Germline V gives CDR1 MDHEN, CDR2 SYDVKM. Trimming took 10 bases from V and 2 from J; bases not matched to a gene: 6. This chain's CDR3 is CATRQGGPYEQYF. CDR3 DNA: TGTGCCACCCGACAGGGGGGGCCCTACGAGCAGTACTTC.

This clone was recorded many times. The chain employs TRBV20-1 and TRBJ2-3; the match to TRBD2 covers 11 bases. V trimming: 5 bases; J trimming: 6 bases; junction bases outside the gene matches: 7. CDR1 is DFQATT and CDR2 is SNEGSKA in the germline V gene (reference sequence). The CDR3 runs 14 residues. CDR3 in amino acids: CSARATSGTDTQYF. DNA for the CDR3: TGCAGTGCTCGCGCGACTAGCGGGACGGATACGCAGTATTTT.

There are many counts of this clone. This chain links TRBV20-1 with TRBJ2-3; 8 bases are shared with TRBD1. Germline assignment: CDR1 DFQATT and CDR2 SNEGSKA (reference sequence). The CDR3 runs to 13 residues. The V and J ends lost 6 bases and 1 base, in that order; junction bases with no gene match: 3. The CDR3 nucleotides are TGCAGTGCCCCGGACAGGGGCACAGATACGCAGTATTTT. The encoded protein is CSAPDRGTDTQYF.

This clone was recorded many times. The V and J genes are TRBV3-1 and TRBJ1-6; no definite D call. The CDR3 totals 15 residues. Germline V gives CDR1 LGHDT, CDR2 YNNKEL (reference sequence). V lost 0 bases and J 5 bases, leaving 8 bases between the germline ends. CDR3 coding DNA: TGTGCCAGCAGCCAAGATCTAACCAATAATTCACCCCTCCACTTT. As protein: CASSQDLTNNSPLHF.